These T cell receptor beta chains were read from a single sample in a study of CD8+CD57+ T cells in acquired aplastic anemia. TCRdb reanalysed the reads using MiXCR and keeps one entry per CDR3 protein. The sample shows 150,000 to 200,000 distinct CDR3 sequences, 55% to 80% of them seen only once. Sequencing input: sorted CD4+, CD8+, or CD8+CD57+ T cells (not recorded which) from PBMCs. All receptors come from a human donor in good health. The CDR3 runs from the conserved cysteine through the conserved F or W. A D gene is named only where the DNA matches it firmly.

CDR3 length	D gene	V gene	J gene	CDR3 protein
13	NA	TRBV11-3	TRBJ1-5	CASSLAFGQPQHF
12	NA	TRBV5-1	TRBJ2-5	CASSAPEETQYF
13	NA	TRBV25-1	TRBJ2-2	CASSESYTGELFF
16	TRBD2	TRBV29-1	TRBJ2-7	CSVEFLAGDQSYEQYF
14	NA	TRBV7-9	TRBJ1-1	CASSLLVRGTEAFF
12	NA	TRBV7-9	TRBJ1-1	CASTALNTEAFF
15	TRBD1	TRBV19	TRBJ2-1	CASRPVGTAYNEQFF
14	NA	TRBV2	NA	CASSENMGFGTQYF
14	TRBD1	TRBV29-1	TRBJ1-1	CSVLYRGLRTEAFF
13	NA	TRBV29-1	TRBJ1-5	CSVAGTTDQPQHF
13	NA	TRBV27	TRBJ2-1	CASSLTIAYEQFF
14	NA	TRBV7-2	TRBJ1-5	CASRASGVRQPQHF
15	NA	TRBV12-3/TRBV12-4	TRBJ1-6	CASTTSGSYNSPLHF
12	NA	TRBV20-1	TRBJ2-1	CSASSAINEQFF
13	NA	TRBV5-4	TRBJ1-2	CASSLGTHYGYTF
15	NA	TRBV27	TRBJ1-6	CASSFIETYNSPLHF
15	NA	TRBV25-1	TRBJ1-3	CASSDASLRGNTIYF
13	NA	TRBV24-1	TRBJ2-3	CATSAVDTDTQYF
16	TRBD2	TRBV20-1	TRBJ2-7	CSARESGTSGLYEQYF
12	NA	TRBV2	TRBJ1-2	CASRGRIYGYTF
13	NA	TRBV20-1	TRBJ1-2	CSATGKGDYGYTF
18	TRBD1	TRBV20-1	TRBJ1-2	CSTEVPALRDRADYGYTF
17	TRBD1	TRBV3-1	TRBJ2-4	CASSQRGWDRVENIQYF
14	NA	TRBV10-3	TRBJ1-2	CATATAGGIYGYTF
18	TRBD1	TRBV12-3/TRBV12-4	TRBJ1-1	CASSLERGLESVNTEAFF
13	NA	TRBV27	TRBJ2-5	CASRPLIRETQYF
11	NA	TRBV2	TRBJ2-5	CASMSVETQYF
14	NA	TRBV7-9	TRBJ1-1	CASSLAGGETEAFF
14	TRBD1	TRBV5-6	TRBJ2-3	CASSLTTGADTQYF
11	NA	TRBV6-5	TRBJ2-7	CASSYMGEQYF